The source of this T cell receptor beta chain is a study of cytomegalovirus exposure and HLA in healthy donors. At collection, donors were nominally healthy, but unrecorded immune exposures were probable. The study's findings and limits: According to the study, 160 or so TCR beta chains were cytomegalovirus-associated. Later analysis found that TCR beta chains associated with HLA were more clonally expanded than other, equally common chains.

Use of 60 Vbeta and 13 Jbeta primers characterized the PCR. The assay was immunoSEQ multiplex PCR, and TCRdb's table has in-frame clones only and misses some. Found here are under 150,000 clones, 70% to 85% of them singletons; the top ten hold more than 3.5%. This clone was detected only once. Its antigen is not identified. The V gene's germline CDR1 is SGHDT and CDR2 YYEEEE. With 4 bases clipped from V and 5 bases from J, the junction kept 5 bases outside the gene matches. The length of the CDR3 is 13 residues. The rearrangement joins TRBV5-6 to TRBJ1-1, with 7 positions matching TRBD1. The sequence was collected from a woman aged 40 to 50 in good health and CMV-seropositive. The sequenced sample consisted of PBMCs. The CDR3 DNA is TGTGCCAGCAGCCCGACCAGGGGGACTGAAGCTTTCTTT. It translates to CASSPTRGTEAFF.